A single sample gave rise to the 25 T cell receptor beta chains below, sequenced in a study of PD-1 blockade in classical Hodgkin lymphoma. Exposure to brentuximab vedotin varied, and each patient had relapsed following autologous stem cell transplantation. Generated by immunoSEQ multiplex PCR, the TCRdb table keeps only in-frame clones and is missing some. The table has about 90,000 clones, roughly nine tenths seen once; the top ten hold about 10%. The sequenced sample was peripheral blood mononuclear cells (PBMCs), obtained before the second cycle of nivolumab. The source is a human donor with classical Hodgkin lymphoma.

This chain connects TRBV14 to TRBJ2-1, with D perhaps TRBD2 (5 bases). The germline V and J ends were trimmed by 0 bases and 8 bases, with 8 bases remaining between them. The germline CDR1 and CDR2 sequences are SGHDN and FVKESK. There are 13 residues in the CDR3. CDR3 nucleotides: TGTGCCAGCAGCCAAGATCTAGCAGATGAGCAGTTCTTC. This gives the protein CASSQDLADEQFF.

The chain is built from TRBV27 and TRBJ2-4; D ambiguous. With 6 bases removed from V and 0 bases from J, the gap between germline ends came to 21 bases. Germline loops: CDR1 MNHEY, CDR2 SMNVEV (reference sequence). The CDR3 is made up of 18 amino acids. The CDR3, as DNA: TGTGCCAGCAGACCCGTGGCTCAAGCTTCCCTAGCCAAAAACATTCAGTACTTC. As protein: CASRPVAQASLAKNIQYF.

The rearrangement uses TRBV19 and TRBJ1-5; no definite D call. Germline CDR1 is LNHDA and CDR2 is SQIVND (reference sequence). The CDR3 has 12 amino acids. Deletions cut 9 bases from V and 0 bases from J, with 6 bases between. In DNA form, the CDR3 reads TGTGCCAGGACCCATAGCAATCAGCCCCAGCATTTT. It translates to CARTHSNQPQHF.

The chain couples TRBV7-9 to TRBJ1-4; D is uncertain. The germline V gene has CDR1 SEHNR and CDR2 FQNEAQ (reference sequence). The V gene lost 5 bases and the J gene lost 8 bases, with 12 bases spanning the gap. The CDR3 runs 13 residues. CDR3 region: CASSVRTGEKLFF. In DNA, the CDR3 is TGTGCCAGCAGCGTACGGACGGGAGAAAAACTGTTTTTT.

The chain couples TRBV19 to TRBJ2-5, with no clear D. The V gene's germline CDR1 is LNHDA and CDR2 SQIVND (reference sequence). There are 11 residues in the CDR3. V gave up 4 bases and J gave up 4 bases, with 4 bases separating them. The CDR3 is CASSNGETQYF. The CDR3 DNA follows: TGTGCCAGTAGTAATGGAGAGACCCAGTACTTC.

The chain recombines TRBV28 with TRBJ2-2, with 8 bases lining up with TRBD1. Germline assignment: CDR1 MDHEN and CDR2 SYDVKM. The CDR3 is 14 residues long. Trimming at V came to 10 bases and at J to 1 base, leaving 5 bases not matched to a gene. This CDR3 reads CAIGQGGNTGELFF. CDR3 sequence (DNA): TGTGCCATCGGACAGGGCGGGAACACCGGGGAGCTGTTTTTT.

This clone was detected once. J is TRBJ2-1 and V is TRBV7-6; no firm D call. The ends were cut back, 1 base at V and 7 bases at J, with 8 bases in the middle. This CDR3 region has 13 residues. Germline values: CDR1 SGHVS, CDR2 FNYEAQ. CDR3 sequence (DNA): TGTGCCAGCAGCTTAGAGTTTGCGAATGAGCAGTTCTTC. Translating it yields CASSLEFANEQFF.

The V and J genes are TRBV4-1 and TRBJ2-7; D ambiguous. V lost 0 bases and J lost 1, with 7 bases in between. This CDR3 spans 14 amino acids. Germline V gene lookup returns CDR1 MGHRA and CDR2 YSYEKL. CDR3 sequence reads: CASSQEAASYEQYF. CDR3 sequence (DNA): TGCGCCAGCAGCCAAGAAGCCGCATCCTACGAGCAGTACTTC.

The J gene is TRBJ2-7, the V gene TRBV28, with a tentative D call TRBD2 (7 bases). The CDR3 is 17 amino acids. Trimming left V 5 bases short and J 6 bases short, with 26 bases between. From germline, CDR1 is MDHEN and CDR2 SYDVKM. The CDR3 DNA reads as TGTGCCAGCAGTCCTGCCGGGGGGCTAACCCTTGGGCGCGAGCAGTACTTC. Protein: CASSPAGGLTLGREQYF. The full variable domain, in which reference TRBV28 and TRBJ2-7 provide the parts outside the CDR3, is DVKVTQSSRYLVKRTGEKVFLECVQDMDHENMFWYRQDPGLGLRLIYFSYDVKMKEKGDIPEGYSVSREKKERFSLILESASTNQTSMYLCASSPAGGLTLGREQYFGPGTRLTVT.

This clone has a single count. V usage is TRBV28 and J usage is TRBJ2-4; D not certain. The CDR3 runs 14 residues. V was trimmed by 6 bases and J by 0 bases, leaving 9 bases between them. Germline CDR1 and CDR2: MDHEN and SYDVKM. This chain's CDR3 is CASRAGVAKNIQYF. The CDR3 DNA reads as TGTGCCAGCAGGGCCGGAGTAGCCAAAAACATTCAGTACTTC.

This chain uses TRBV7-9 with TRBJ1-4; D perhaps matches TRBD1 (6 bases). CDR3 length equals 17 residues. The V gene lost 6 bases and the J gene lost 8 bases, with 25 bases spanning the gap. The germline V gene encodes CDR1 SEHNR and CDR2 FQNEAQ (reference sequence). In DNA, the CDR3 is TGTGCCAGCAGTTCCCGACCTCCTTACAGGGAAGAAGAAAAACTGTTTTTT. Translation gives CASSSRPPYREEEKLFF.

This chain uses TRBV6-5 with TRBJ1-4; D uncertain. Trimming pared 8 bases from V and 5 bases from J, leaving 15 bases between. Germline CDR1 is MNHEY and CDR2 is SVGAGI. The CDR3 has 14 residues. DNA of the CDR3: TGTGCCAGCTCTCCGGAAGCCACCAATGAAAAACTGTTTTTT. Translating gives CASSPEATNEKLFF.

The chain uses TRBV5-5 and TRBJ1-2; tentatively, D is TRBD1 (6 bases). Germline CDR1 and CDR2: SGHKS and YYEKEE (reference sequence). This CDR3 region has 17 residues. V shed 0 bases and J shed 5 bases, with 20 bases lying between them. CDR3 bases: TGTGCCAGCAGCTTGGTGGCAGGGGCCGAACCTTTATATGGCTACACCTTC. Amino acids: CASSLVAGAEPLYGYTF.

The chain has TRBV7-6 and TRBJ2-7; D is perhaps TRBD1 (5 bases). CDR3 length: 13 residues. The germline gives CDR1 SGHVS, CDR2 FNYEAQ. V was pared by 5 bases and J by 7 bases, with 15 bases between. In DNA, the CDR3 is TGTGCCAGCAGCATGGGGCCCGCTGGGGAGCAGTACTTC. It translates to CASSMGPAGEQYF.

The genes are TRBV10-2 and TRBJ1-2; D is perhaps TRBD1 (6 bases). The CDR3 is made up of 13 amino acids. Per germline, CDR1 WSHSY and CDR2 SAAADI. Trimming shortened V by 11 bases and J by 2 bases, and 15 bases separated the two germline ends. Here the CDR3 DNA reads TGCGCCTGTAAACAGGGAGAGAACTATGGCTACACCTTC. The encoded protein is CACKQGENYGYTF.

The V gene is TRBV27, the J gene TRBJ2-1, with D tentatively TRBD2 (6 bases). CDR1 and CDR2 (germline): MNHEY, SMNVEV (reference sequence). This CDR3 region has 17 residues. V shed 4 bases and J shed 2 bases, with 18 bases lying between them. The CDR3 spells CASSSHGSGGPYNEQFF. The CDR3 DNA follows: TGTGCCAGCAGTTCGCACGGTAGCGGAGGCCCCTACAATGAGCAGTTCTTC.

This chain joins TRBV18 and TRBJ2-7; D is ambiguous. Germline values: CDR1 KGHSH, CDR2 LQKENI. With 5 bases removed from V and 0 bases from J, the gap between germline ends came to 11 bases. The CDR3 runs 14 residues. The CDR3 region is CASSARLGSYEQYF. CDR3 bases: TGTGCCAGCTCAGCCCGGTTGGGCTCCTACGAGCAGTACTTC.

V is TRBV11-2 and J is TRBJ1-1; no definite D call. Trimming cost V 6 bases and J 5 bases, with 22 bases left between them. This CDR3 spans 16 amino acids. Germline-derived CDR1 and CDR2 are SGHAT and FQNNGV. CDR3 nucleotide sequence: TGTGCCAGCAGTCCGAGGATGGGAGGGATGGGTACTGAAGCTTTCTTT. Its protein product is CASSPRMGGMGTEAFF.

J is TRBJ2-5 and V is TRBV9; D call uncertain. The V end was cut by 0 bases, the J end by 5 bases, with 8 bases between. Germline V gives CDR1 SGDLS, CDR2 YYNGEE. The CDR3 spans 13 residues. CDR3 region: CASSVGVFETQYF. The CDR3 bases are TGTGCCAGCAGCGTAGGGGTTTTCGAGACCCAGTACTTC.

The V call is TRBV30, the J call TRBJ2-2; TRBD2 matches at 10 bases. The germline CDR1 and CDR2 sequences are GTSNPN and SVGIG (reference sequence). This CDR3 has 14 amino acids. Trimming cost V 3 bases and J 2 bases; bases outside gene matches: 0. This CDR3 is CAWRLAGNTGELFF. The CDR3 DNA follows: TGTGCCTGGAGACTAGCGGGAAACACCGGGGAGCTGTTTTTT.

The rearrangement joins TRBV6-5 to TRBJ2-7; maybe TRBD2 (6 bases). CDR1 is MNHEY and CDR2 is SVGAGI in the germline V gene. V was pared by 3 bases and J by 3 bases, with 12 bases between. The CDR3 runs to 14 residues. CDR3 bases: TGTGCCAGCAGTTATGGCGGGAACCTCTACGAGCAGTACTTC. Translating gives CASSYGGNLYEQYF.

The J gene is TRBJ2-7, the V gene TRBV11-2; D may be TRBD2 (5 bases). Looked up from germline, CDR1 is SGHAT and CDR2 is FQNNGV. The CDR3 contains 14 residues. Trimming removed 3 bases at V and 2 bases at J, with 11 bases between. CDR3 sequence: CASSFPGLTYEQYF. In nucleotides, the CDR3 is TGTGCCAGCAGCTTTCCCGGACTTACCTACGAGCAGTACTTC. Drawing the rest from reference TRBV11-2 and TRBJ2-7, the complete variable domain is EAGVAQSPRYKIIEKRQSVAFWCNPISGHATLYWYQQILGQGPKLLIQFQNNGVVDDSQLPKDRFSAERLKGVDSTLKIQPAKLEDSAVYLCASSFPGLTYEQYFGPGTRLTVT.

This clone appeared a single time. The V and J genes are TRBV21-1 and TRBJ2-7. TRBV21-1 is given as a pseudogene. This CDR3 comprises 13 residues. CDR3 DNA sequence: TGTGCCAGCAGCAAAGTTCCCCCCTACGAGCAGTACTTC. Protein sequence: CASSKVPPYEQYF.

This CDR3 reads CASSQGPENIQYF. DNA for the CDR3: TGCGCCAGCAGCCAGGGGCCGGAAAACATTCAGTACTTC. J is TRBJ2-4 and V is TRBV4-1; D may be TRBD1 (5 bases). Germline V gene lookup returns CDR1 MGHRA and CDR2 YSYEKL. This CDR3 comprises 13 residues. Trimming shortened V by 3 bases and J by 5 bases, and 8 bases separated the two germline ends.

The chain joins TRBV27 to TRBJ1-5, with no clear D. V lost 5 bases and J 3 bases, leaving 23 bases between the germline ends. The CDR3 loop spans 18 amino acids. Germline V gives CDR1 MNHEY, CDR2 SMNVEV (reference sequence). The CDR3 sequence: CASSPLAPFPNNNQPQHF. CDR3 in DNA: TGTGCCAGCAGTCCCCTAGCCCCGTTCCCCAACAACAATCAGCCCCAGCATTTT.